This is a list of T cell receptor beta chains from one sample in a study of radiation and T cells in renal cell carcinoma. The assay was immunoSEQ multiplex PCR, and TCRdb's table has in-frame clones only and misses some. The sample gives roughly 20,000 clones, roughly 62% of which show up once; roughly an eighth is in the top ten. Source: tumor tissue, taken from a patient whose treatment included radiotherapy and nephrectomy. The receptor source for this set is a woman in her 70s with renal cell carcinoma. Both conserved end residues are part of each CDR3. The D gene is left open where the match is weak. The listing skips clone size in some rows; elsewhere it reads once, few, many or a size class.

CDR3nt | CDR3aa | abundance | d_gene | j_gene | v_gene
TGTGCCAGCAGCCCCGCCTCGGCCCATGAGCAGTTCTTC | CASSPASAHEQFF | NA | NA | TRBJ2-1 | TRBV9
TGTGCCAGCAGCTTAAGTGGGGCGGGGTACGAGCAGTACTTC | CASSLSGAGYEQYF | NA | NA | TRBJ2-7 | TRBV7-2
TGTGCCAGCAGCTCCGATACGAGCAATCAGCCCCAGCATTTT | CASSSDTSNQPQHF | few | NA | TRBJ1-5 | TRBV7-9
TGTGCCAGCAGCGTCGTAGCGGGTGTCACAGATACGCAGTATTTT | CASSVVAGVTDTQYF | NA | TRBD2 | TRBJ2-3 | TRBV9
TGTGCCAGCAGTTCCCGTGGAGGCAGCCATGGGCAGTACTTC | CASSSRGGSHGQYF | NA | NA | TRBJ2-7 | TRBV6-6
TGCGCCAGCAGCTTGCCAGGGACGTACGAGCAGTACTTC | CASSLPGTYEQYF | NA | NA | TRBJ2-7 | TRBV5-1
TGTGCCAGCTCACCCGACAGAAAGGCTGGCTACACCTTC | CASSPDRKAGYTF | NA | NA | TRBJ1-2 | TRBV18
TGTGCCAGCAGCCCCAGGCCGAACACTGAAGCTTTCTTT | CASSPRPNTEAFF | NA | NA | TRBJ1-1 | TRBV9
TGCGCCAGCAGCTATGAGACAGGCCTCTCTGGAAACACCATATATTTT | CASSYETGLSGNTIYF | NA | NA | TRBJ1-3 | TRBV4-3
TGTGCCAGCAGTTTATTGGCGGCCCCATACGAGCAGTACTTC | CASSLLAAPYEQYF | NA | NA | TRBJ2-7 | TRBV28
TGTGCTAGCAGCTTAGTGCAGGGAGAGACCCAGTACTTC | CASSLVQGETQYF | NA | NA | TRBJ2-5 | TRBV7-7
TGTGCCAGCAGCTTACCTAGCGGGGGGTCCGGGGAGCTGTTTTTT | CASSLPSGGSGELFF | NA | TRBD2 | TRBJ2-2 | TRBV7-8
TGTGCCAGCAGGGGCAGGGTGGGAGAGACCCAGTACTTC | CASRGRVGETQYF | NA | NA | TRBJ2-5 | TRBV2
TGTGCCAGCAGCCGGACAGCGAACACTGAAGCTTTCTTT | CASSRTANTEAFF | NA | NA | TRBJ1-1 | TRBV5-5
TGCAGTGCTTATAACACAGATACGCAGTATTTT | CSAYNTDTQYF | few | NA | TRBJ2-3 | TRBV20-1
TGTGCCACCAGCAGGGCTGGGGGACAGGGGAACACTGAAGCTTTCTTT | CATSRAGGQGNTEAFF | NA | TRBD1 | TRBJ1-1 | TRBV15
TGTGCCATCAGTGCGGGGACTAGCTGGGAGACCCAGTACTTC | CAISAGTSWETQYF | NA | TRBD2 | TRBJ2-5 | TRBV10-3
TGTGCCACCAGCAGGGGGACTAGCGGTTTTAGCTCCTACGAGCAGTACTTC | CATSRGTSGFSSYEQYF | NA | TRBD2 | TRBJ2-7 | TRBV15
TGTGCCAGCAGCTTAGTAAAGGGTTTTGCCAGTGAAGCTTTCTTT | CASSLVKGFASEAFF | few | NA | TRBJ1-1 | TRBV11-3
TGTGCCAGCAGCTTATTGGGGGGCAACACTGAAGCTTTCTTT | CASSLLGGNTEAFF | NA | NA | TRBJ1-1 | TRBV7-3
TGTGCCAGCAGCTTAGGAAGGCGACAGGGGACTTCACCCCTCCACTTT | CASSLGRRQGTSPLHF | NA | TRBD1 | TRBJ1-6 | TRBV13
TGTGCCAGCAGCCCGTCGGACAGGGTCCACGAGCAGTACTTC | CASSPSDRVHEQYF | NA | TRBD1 | TRBJ2-7 | TRBV28
TGTGCCAGCAGCAAAGGGACTAGCGAACACAATGAGCAGTTCTTC | CASSKGTSEHNEQFF | NA | NA | TRBJ2-1 | TRBV21-1
TGTGCCAGCAGCGGTGCGGCCAAAAACATTCAGTACTTC | CASSGAAKNIQYF | medium-sized | NA | TRBJ2-4 | TRBV28
TGTGCCAGCAGTCCCCTAGCGGGGGGCGGGGATACGCAGTATTTT | CASSPLAGGGDTQYF | NA | TRBD2 | TRBJ2-3 | TRBV27
TGTGCCACCAGCAGATTACAGGGGTTCGACGAGCAGTACTTC | CATSRLQGFDEQYF | once | TRBD1 | TRBJ2-7 | TRBV15
TGTGCCAGCAGTGACAGATACGAGCAGTACTTC | CASSDRYEQYF | few | NA | TRBJ2-7 | TRBV6-5
TGTGCCTGGAGTTTCGGCTACGAGCAGTACTTC | CAWSFGYEQYF | medium-sized | NA | TRBJ2-7 | TRBV30
TGTGCCAGCTCACCACCTTATGGGGGTTTAGGTGAAGCTTTCTTT | CASSPPYGGLGEAFF | once | NA | TRBJ1-1 | TRBV18
TGCGCCAGCAGCCAAGAACGTGGATATGGCTACACCTTC | CASSQERGYGYTF | NA | NA | TRBJ1-2 | TRBV4-3
TGTGCCAGGACCGACAGATTCTATGGCTACACCTTC | CARTDRFYGYTF | NA | NA | TRBJ1-2 | TRBV2
TGTGCCAGCAGCTCCCTCCTAGGGACAGGGGGGACCGGGGAGCTGTTTTTT | CASSSLLGTGGTGELFF | NA | TRBD1 | TRBJ2-2 | TRBV7-8
TGTGCCAGCAGCGTAGATCATATTGGTCAGCCCCAGCATTTT | CASSVDHIGQPQHF | NA | NA | TRBJ1-5 | TRBV9
TGTGCCAGCAGCTTGGTCCAAAACTATGGCTACACCTTC | CASSLVQNYGYTF | NA | NA | TRBJ1-2 | TRBV4-2
TGTGCCAGCAGTTCCCGACTAGCGAGCACAGATACGCAGTATTTT | CASSSRLASTDTQYF | NA | TRBD2 | TRBJ2-3 | TRBV28
TGTGCCAGCAGCTTAACGTTACAGACTCCGGCTTTCTTT | CASSLTLQTPAFF | NA | NA | TRBJ1-1 | TRBV11-3
TGCGCCAGCAGCCGACCACCGGGACAGAATCAAGAGACCCAGTACTTC | CASSRPPGQNQETQYF | NA | TRBD1 | TRBJ2-5 | TRBV4-1
TGTGCCAGCACTCCCGCGGGGGGGTCCTATGGCTACACCTTC | CASTPAGGSYGYTF | NA | NA | TRBJ1-2 | TRBV7-2
TGTGCCAGCAGATATAGGGACCCGAACACTGAAGCTTTCTTT | CASRYRDPNTEAFF | NA | NA | TRBJ1-1 | TRBV2
TGTGCCAGCAGTTTAGGGCCTGGAAACACCATATATTTT | CASSLGPGNTIYF | NA | NA | TRBJ1-3 | TRBV27
TGTGCCTGGAGTGTATCGGCAGGGAGTGGTCAGCCCCAGCATTTT | CAWSVSAGSGQPQHF | few | NA | TRBJ1-5 | TRBV30
TGTGCCACCAGCAGTGGGACTGGCTACGAGCAGTACTTC | CATSSGTGYEQYF | NA | NA | TRBJ2-7 | TRBV15
TGTGCCAGCAGCCAGGGGACAGCCAGCTCCTACGAGCAGTACTTC | CASSQGTASSYEQYF | NA | TRBD1 | TRBJ2-7 | TRBV5-4
TGTGCCAGCATCGAGGAAGAGGGGCGAACTGAAGCTTTCTTT | CASIEEEGRTEAFF | NA | NA | TRBJ1-1 | TRBV2
TGTGCCAGCAGTTACACGACCGGGACCGCCTATGGCTACACCTTC | CASSYTTGTAYGYTF | NA | NA | TRBJ1-2 | TRBV6-5
TGTGCCAGCAGCCAAGATCAACTAGCGGGGGGAAGGGAGTATTTT | CASSQDQLAGGREYF | NA | TRBD2 | TRBJ2-3 | TRBV4-2
TGCGCCAGCGTTCAAGGGGTCGGTAATTCACCCCTCCACTTT | CASVQGVGNSPLHF | few | NA | TRBJ1-6 | TRBV10-2
TGTGCCAGCAGTCGCGGGGGGGGATACAATGAGCAGTTCTTC | CASSRGGGYNEQFF | NA | TRBD2 | TRBJ2-1 | TRBV6-5
TGTGCCAGCAGCCCCGACAGAGGAAACACCATATATTTT | CASSPDRGNTIYF | few | NA | TRBJ1-3 | TRBV2
TGTGCCTGGAGTCAAGGTACCACCTACGAGCAGTACTTC | CAWSQGTTYEQYF | NA | NA | TRBJ2-7 | TRBV30
TGTGCCAGCAGCCAAAGGGCGGGGTGGGAGACCCAGTACTTC | CASSQRAGWETQYF | NA | NA | TRBJ2-5 | TRBV7-2
TGTGCCATCAGTGAGTCTACAGGGACCAATCAGCCCCAGCATTTT | CAISESTGTNQPQHF | NA | NA | TRBJ1-5 | TRBV10-3
TGTGCCAGCAGCCAACCCGGACAGGGGGCGCGGGCTTTCTTT | CASSQPGQGARAFF | NA | TRBD1 | TRBJ1-1 | TRBV14
TGTGCCAGCAGCTCTAACCCTGGAAACACCATATATTTT | CASSSNPGNTIYF | medium-sized | NA | TRBJ1-3 | TRBV7-2
TGTGCCAGTAGCCCCGCCGGTGGAAACACCATATATTTT | CASSPAGGNTIYF | few | NA | TRBJ1-3 | TRBV19
TGTGCCAGCAGTTTAGGCGGGGGGGCCAATCAGCCCCAGCATTTT | CASSLGGGANQPQHF | NA | NA | TRBJ1-5 | TRBV28
TGTGCCAGCAGCTGGGCGGGGGGCAATCAGCCCCAGCATTTT | CASSWAGGNQPQHF | NA | NA | TRBJ1-5 | TRBV7-3
TGTGCCAGCAGTGATGGGCCAGGGGCCCACCAGTCCTTC | CASSDGPGAHQSF | NA | NA | TRBJ1-2 | TRBV28
TGTGCCATCAGCATGAGCGGGGGGGCAGATACGCAGTATTTT | CAISMSGGADTQYF | once | TRBD2 | TRBJ2-3 | TRBV10-3
TGCGCCAGCAGCCAAGCCGCGGACAGGGTGACCTACGAGCAGTACTTC | CASSQAADRVTYEQYF | NA | TRBD1 | TRBJ2-7 | TRBV4-1